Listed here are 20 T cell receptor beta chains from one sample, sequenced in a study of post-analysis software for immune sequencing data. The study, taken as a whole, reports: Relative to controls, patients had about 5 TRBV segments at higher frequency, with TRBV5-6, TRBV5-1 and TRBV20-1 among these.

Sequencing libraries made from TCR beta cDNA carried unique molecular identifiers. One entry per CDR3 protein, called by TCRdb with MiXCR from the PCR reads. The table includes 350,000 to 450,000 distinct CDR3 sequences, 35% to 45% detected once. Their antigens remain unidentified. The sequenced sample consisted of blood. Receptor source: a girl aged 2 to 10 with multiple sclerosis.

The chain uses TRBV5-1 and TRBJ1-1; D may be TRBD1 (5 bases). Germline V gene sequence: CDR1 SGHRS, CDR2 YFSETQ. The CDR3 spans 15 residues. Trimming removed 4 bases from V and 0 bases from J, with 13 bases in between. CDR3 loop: CASSPVAGLNTEAFF. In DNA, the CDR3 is TGCGCCAGCAGCCCAGTGGCAGGGTTGAACACTGAAGCTTTCTTT.

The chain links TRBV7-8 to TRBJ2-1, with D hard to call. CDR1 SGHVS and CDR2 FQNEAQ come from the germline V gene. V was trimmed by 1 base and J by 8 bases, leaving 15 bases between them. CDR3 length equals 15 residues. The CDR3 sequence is CASSLDRVRRDEQFF. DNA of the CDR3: TGTGCCAGCAGCTTAGATCGGGTTCGTAGGGATGAGCAGTTCTTC.

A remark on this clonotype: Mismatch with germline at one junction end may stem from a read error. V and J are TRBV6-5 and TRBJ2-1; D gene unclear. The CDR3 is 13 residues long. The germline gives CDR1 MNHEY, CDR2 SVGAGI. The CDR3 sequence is CVSSYSSGNEQFF. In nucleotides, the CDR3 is TGTGTCAGCAGTTACTCCTCAGGCAATGAGCAGTTCTTC.

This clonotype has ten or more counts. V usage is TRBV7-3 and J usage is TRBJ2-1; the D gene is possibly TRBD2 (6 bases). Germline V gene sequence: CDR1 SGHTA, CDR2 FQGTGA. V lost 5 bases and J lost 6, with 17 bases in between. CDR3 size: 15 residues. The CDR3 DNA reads TGTGCCAGCAGCCCTCTTGCGGGAATTAGCAATGAGCAGTTCTTC. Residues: CASSPLAGISNEQFF. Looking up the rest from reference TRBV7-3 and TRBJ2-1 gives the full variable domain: GAGVSQTPSNKVTEKGKYVELRCDPISGHTALYWYRQSLGQGPEFLIYFQGTGAADDSGLPNDRFFAVRPEGSVSTLKIQRTERGDSAVYLCASSPLAGISNEQFFGPGTRLTVL.

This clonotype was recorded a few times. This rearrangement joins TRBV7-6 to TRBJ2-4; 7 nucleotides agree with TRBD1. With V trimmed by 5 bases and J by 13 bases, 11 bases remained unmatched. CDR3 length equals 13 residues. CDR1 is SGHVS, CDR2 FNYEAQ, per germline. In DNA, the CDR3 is TGTGCCAGCAGCCCTAGAGGGGGCTTAGGGCAGTACTTC. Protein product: CASSPRGGLGQYF.

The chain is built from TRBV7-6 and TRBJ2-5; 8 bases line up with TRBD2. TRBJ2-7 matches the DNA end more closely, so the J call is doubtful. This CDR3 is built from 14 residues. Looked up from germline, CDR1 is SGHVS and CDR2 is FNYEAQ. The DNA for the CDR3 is TGTGCCAGCAGCCTTATCCCGACTAGCGACGAGCAGTACTTC. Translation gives CASSLIPTSDEQYF.

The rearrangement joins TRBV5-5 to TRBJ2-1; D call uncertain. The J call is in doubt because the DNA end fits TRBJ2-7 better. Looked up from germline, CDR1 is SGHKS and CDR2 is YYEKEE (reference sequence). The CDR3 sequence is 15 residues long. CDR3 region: CASSLRDPNHYEQYF. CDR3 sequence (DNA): TGTGCCAGCAGCTTGCGCGACCCAAATCACTACGAGCAGTACTTC.

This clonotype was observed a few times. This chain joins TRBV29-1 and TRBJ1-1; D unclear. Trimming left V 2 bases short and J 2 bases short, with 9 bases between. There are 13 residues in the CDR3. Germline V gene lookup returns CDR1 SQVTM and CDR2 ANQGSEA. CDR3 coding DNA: TGCAGCGTTGAACAGAGCGCTAACACTGAAGCTTTCTTT. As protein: CSVEQSANTEAFF.

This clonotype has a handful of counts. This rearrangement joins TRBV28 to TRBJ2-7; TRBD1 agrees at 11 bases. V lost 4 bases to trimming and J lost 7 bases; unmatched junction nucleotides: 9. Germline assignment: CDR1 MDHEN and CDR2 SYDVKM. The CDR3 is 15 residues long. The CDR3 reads CASSYAGTGGKEQYF. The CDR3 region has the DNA TGTGCCAGCAGTTATGCCGGGACAGGGGGTAAAGAGCAGTACTTC. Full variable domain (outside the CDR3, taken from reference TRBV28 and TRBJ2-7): DVKVTQSSRYLVKRTGEKVFLECVQDMDHENMFWYRQDPGLGLRLIYFSYDVKMKEKGDIPEGYSVSREKKERFSLILESASTNQTSMYLCASSYAGTGGKEQYFGPGTRLTVT.

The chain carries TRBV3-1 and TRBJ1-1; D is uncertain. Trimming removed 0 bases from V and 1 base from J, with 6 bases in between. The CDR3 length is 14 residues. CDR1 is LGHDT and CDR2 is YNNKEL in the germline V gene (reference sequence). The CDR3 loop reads CASSQDMGNTEAFF. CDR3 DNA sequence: TGTGCCAGCAGCCAAGATATGGGGAACACTGAAGCTTTCTTT. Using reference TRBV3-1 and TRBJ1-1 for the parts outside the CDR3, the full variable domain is DTAVSQTPKYLVTQMGNDKSIKCEQNLGHDTMYWYKQDSKKFLKIMFSYNNKELIINETVPNRFSPKSPDKAHLNLHINSLELGDSAVYFCASSQDMGNTEAFFGQGTRLTVV.

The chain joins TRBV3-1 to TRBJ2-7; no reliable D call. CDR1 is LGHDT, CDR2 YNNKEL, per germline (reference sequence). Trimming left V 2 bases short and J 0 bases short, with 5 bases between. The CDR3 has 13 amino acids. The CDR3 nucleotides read TGTGCCAGCAGCCAACTTAGCTCCTACGAGCAGTACTTC. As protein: CASSQLSSYEQYF.

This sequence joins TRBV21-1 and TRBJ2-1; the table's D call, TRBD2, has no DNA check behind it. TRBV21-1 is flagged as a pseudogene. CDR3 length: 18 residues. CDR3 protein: CASSKGLLAGGPKRQQFF. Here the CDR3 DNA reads TGTGCCAGCAGCAAAGGCCTATTAGCGGGAGGGCCCAAGAGGCAGCAGTTCTTC.

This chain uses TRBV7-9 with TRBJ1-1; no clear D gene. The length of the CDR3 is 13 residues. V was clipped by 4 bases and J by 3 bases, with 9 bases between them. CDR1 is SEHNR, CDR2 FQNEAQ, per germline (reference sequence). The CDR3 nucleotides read TGTGCCAGCAGCTATTTCTCAGACACTGAAGCTTTCTTT. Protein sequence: CASSYFSDTEAFF.

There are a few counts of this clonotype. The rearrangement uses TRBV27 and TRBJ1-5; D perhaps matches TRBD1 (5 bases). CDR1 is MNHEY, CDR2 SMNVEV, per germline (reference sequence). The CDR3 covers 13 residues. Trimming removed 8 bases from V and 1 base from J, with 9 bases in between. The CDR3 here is CASGGWSNQPQHF. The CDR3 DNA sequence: TGTGCCAGCGGGGGGTGGAGCAATCAGCCCCAGCATTTT.

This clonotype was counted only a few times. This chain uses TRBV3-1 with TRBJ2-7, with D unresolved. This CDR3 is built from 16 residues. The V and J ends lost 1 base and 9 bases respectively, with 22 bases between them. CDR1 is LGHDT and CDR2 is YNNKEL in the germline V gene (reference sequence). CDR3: CASSQGLGTRYVWQYF. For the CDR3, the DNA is TGTGCCAGCAGCCAAGGATTGGGCACGCGGTATGTGTGGCAGTACTTC.

CDR3 region: CASSLNEETQYF. CDR3 nucleotide sequence: TGCGCCAGCAGCTTGAATGAAGAGACCCAGTACTTC. This chain joins TRBV5-1 and TRBJ2-5; D gene unclear. The CDR3 runs 12 residues. CDR1 is SGHRS, CDR2 YFSETQ, per germline. With 1 base removed from V and 3 bases from J, the gap between germline ends came to 4 bases.

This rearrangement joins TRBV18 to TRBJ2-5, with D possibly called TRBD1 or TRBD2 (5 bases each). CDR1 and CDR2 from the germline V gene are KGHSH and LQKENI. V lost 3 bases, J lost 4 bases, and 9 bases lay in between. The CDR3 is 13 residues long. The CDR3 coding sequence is TGTGCCAGCTCACCGGGACCGACAGAGACCCAGTACTTC. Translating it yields CASSPGPTETQYF.

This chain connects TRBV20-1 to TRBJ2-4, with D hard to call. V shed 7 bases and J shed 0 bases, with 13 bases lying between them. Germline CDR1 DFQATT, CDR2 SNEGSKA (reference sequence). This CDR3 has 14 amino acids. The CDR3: CSGADPLAKNIQYF. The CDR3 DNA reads TGCAGTGGAGCCGACCCACTAGCCAAAAACATTCAGTACTTC.

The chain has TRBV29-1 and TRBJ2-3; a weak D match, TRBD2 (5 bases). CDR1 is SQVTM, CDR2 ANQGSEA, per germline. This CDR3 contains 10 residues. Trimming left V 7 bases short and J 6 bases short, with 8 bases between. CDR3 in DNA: TGCAGCGGAGGGTCCGATACGCAGTATTTT. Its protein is CSGGSDTQYF.

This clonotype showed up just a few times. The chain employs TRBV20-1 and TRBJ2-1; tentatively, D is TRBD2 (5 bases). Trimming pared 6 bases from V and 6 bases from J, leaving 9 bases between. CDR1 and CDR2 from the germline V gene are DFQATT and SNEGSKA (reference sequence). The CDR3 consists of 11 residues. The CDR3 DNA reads TGCAGTGCCGAGCGGTTCAATGAGCAGTTCTTC. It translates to CSAERFNEQFF.